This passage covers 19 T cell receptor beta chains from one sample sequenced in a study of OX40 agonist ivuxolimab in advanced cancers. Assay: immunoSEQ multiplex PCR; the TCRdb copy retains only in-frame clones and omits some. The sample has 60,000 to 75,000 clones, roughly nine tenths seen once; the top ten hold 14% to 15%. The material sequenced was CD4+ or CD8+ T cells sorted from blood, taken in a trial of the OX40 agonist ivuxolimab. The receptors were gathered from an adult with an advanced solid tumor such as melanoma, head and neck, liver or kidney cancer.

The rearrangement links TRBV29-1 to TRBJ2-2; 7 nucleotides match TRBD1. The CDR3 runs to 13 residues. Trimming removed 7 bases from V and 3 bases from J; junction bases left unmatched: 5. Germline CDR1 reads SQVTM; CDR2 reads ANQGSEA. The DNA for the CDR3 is TGCAGCGCAGAAACAGGGGACACCGGGGAGCTGTTTTTT. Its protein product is CSAETGDTGELFF.

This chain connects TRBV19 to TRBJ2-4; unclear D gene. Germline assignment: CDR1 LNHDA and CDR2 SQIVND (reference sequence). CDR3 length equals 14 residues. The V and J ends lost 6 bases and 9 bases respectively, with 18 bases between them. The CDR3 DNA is TGTGCCAGTAGGGCCCTTTGGTGGGATTCCATTCAGTACTTC. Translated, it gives CASRALWWDSIQYF.

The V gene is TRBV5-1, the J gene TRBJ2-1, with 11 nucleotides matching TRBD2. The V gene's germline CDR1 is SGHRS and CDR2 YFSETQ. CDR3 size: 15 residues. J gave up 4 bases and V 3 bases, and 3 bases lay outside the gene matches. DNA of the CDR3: TGCGCCAGCAGCTCGGGACTAGCGGAGTACAATGAGCAGTTCTTC. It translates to CASSSGLAEYNEQFF.

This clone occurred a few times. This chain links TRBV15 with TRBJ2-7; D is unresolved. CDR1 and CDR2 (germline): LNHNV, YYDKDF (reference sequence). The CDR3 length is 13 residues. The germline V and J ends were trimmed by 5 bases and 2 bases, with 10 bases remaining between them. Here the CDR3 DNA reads TGTGCCACCAGCCCCCGGCCTGCCTACGAGCAGTACTTC. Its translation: CATSPRPAYEQYF.

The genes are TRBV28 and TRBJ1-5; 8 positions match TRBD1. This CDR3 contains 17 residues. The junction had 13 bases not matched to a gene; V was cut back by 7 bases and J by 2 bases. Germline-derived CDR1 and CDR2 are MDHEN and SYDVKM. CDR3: CASIGAGQGFGNQPQHF. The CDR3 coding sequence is TGTGCCAGCATCGGGGCTGGACAGGGTTTTGGCAATCAGCCCCAGCATTTT.

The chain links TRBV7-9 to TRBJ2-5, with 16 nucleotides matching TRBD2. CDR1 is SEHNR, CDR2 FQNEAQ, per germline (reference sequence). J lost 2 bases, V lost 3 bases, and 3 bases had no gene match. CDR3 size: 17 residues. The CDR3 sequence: CASSLGLAGGFQETQYF. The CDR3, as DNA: TGTGCCAGCAGCTTGGGACTAGCGGGAGGGTTTCAAGAGACCCAGTACTTC.

CDR3 sequence: CATGGTGGNQPQHF. For the CDR3, the DNA is TGTGCCACGGGGGGGACAGGGGGTAATCAGCCCCAGCATTTT. J is TRBJ1-5 and V is TRBV19; 11 bases line up with TRBD1. CDR3 size: 14 residues. V shed 10 bases and J 4 bases; nucleotides not matched to a gene: 6. Germline V lookup: CDR1 LNHDA, CDR2 SQIVND (reference sequence).

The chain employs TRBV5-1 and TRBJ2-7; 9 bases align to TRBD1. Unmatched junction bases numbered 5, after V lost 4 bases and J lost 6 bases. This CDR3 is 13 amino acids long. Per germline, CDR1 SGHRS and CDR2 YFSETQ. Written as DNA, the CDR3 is TGCGCCAGCAGCCAGGGACAGGGAGGCGAGCAGTACTTC. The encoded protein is CASSQGQGGEQYF.

CDR3 DNA sequence: TGTGCCATCAGCGGGACAGGGGGCTTCGATTCTACAGATACGCAGTATTTT. This encodes CAISGTGGFDSTDTQYF. The chain has TRBV10-3 and TRBJ2-3; TRBD1 matches at 12 bases. The CDR3 extends over 17 amino acids. J was trimmed by 3 bases and V by 6 bases; bases with no gene match: 10. Germline assignment: CDR1 ENHRY and CDR2 SYGVKD.

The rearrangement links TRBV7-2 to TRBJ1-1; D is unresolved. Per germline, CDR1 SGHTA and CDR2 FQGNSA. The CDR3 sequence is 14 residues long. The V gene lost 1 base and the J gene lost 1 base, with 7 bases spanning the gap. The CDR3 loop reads CASSLGYTNTEAFF. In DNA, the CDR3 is TGTGCCAGCAGCTTAGGATACACGAACACTGAAGCTTTCTTT.

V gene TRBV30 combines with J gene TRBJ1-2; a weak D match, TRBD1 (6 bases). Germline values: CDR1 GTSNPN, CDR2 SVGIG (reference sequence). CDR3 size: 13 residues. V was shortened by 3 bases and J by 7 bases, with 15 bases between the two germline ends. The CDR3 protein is CAWRFTGSAGYTF. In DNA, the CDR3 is TGTGCCTGGAGGTTTACAGGGAGTGCTGGCTACACCTTC.

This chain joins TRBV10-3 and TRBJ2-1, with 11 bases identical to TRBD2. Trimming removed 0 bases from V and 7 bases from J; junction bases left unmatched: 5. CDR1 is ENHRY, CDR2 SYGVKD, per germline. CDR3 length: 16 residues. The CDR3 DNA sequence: TGTGCCATCAGTGAGTCTCCCGGGACTAGCGGTAATGAGCAGTTCTTC. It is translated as CAISESPGTSGNEQFF.

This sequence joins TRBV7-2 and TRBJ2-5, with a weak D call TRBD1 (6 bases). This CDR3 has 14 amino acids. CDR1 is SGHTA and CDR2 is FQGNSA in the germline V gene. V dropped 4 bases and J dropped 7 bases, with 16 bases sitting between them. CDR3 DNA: TGTGCCAGCAGCTCAATTCAGGGGTTGGGGACCCAGTACTTC. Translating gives CASSSIQGLGTQYF.

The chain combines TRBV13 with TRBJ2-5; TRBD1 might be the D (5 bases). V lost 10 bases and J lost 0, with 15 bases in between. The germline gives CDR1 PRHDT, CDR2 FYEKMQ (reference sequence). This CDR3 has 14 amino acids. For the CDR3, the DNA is TGTGCCAACACCCCTCCGGACAACCAAGAGACCCAGTACTTC. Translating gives CANTPPDNQETQYF.

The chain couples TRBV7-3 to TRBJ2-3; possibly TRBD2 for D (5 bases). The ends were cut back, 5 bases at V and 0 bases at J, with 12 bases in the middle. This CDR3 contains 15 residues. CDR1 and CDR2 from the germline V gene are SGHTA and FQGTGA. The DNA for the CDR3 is TGTGCCAGCAGCCTTGGACTGGCTAGCACAGATACGCAGTATTTT. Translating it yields CASSLGLASTDTQYF.

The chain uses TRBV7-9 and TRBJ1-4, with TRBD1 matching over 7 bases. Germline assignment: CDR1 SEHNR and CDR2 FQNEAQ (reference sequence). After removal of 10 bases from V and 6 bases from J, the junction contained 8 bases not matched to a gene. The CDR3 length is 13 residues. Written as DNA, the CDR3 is TGTGCCAACGACAGGGTGGAGGATGAAAAACTGTTTTTT. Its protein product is CANDRVEDEKLFF.

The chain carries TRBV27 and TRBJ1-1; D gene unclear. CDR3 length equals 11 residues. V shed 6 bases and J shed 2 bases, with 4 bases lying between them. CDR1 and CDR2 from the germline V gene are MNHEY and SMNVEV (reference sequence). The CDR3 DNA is TGTGCCAGCAGAAAAAACACTGAAGCTTTCTTT. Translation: CASRKNTEAFF.

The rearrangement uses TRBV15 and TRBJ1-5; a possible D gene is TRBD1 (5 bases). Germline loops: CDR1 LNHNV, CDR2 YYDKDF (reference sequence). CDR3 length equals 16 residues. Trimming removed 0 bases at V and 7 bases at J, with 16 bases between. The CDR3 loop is CATSRDPNRGYQPQHF. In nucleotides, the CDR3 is TGTGCCACCAGCAGAGACCCAAATAGGGGATACCAGCCCCAGCATTTT.

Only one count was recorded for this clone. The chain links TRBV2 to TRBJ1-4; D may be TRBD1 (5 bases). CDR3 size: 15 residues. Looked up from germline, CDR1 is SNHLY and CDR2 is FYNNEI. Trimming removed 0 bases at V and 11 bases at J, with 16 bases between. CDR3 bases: TGTGCCAGCAGTGAAGCGAGGGAGACAGATGGGAAACTGTTTTTT. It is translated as CASSEARETDGKLFF.